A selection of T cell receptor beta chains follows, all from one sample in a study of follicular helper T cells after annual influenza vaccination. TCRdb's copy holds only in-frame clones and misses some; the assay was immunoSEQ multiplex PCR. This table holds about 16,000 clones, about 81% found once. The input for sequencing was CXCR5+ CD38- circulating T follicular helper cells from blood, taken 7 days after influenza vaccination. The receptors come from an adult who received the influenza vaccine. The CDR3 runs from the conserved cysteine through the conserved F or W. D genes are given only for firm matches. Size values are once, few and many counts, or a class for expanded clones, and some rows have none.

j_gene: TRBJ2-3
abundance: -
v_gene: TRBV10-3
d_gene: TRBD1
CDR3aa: CAISPRDSSTDTQYF
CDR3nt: TGTGCCATCAGTCCCCGGGACAGCAGCACAGATACGCAGTATTTT

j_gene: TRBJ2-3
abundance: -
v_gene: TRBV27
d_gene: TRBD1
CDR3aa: CASSFWDRTSTDTQYF
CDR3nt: TGTGCCAGCAGTTTTTGGGACAGAACTAGCACAGATACGCAGTATTTT

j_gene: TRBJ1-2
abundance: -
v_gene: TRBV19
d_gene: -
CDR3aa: CASRRVGGYTF
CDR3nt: TGTGCCAGCCGACGGGTCGGAGGCTACACCTTC

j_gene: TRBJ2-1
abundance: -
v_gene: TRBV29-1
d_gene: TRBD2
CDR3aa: CSKSGSSNEQFF
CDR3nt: TGCAGCAAGAGCGGGAGTTCCAATGAGCAGTTCTTC

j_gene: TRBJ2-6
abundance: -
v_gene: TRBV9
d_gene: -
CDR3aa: CASSPLRGANVLTF
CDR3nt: TGTGCCAGCAGCCCTCTCAGGGGGGCCAACGTCCTGACTTTC

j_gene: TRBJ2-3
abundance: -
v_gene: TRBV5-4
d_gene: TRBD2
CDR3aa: CASSWSGGATDTQYF
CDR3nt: TGTGCCAGCAGCTGGAGCGGGGGGGCCACAGATACGCAGTATTTT

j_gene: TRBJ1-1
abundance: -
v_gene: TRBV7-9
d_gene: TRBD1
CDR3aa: CASSGQGGMNTEAFF
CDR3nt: TGTGCCAGCAGCGGACAGGGAGGCATGAACACTGAAGCTTTCTTT

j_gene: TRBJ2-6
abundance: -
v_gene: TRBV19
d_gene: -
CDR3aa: CASKIGEGANVLTF
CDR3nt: TGTGCCAGTAAGATAGGGGAAGGGGCCAACGTCCTGACTTTC

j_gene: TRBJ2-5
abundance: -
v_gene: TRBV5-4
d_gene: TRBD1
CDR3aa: CASSLTGTKTQYF
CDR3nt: TGTGCCAGCAGCCTGACAGGGACCAAGACCCAGTACTTC

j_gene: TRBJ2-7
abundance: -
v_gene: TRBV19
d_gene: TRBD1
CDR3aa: CASSISRGGGYEQYF
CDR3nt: TGTGCCAGTAGTATTTCCAGAGGGGGCGGATACGAGCAGTACTTC

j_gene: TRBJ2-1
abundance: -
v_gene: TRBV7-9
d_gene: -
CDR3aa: CASSSIRTGYNEQFF
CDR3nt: TGTGCCAGCAGCTCAATCAGGACGGGGTACAATGAGCAGTTCTTC

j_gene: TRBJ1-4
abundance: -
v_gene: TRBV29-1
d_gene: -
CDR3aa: CSVAGDGNEKLFF
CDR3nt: TGCAGCGTGGCCGGCGACGGGAATGAAAAACTGTTTTTT

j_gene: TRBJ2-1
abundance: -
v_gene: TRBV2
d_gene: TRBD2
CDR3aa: CASRPGLAGNEQFF
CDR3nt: TGTGCCAGCAGACCGGGACTAGCGGGGAATGAGCAGTTCTTC

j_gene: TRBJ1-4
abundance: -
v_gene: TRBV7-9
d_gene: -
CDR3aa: CASSLVQAVNEKLFF
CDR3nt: TGTGCCAGCAGCTTAGTACAAGCGGTTAATGAAAAACTGTTTTTT

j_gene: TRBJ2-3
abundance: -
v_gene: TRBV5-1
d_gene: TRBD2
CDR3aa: CASAGLAGGTDTQYF
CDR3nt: TGCGCCAGCGCGGGACTAGCGGGAGGAACAGATACGCAGTATTTT

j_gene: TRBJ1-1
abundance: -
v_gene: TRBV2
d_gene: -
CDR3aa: CASSPRTKNTEAFF
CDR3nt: TGTGCCAGCAGTCCCCGGACAAAGAACACTGAAGCTTTCTTT

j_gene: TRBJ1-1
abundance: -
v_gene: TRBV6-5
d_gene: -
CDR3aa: CASSQQGNTEAFF
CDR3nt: TGTGCCAGCAGTCAGCAGGGCAACACTGAAGCTTTCTTT

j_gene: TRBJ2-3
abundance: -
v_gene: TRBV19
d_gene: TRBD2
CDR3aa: CASSIRSGGATDTQYF
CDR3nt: TGTGCCAGTAGTATAAGAAGCGGGGGGGCCACAGATACGCAGTATTTT

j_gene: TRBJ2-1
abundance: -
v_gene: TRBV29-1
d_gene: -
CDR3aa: CSVDGQIDEQFF
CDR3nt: TGCAGCGTTGACGGACAGATCGATGAGCAGTTCTTC

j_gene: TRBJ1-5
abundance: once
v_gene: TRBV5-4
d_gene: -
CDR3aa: CASSFQGGDQPQHF
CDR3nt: TGTGCCAGCAGCTTCCAGGGTGGAGATCAGCCCCAGCATTTT

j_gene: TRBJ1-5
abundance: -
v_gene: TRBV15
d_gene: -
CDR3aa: CATSRVTSNQPQHF
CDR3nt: TGTGCCACCAGCAGAGTAACAAGTAATCAGCCCCAGCATTTT

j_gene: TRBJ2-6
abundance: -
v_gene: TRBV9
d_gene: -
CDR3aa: CASSDRSRGGANVLTF
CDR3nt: TGTGCCAGCAGCGATCGCTCTCGGGGGGGGGCCAACGTCCTGACTTTC

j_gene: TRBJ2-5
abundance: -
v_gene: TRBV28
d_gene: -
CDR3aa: CASSFQRSRRGTQYF
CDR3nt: TGTGCCAGCAGTTTCCAGCGCAGCCGGAGGGGGACCCAGTACTTC

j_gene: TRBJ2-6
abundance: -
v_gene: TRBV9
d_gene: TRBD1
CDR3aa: CASGPQPTGGLAGANVLTF
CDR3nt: TGTGCCAGCGGCCCCCAGCCCACAGGGGGCTTAGCTGGGGCCAACGTCCTGACTTTC

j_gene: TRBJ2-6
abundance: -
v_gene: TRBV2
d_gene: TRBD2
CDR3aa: CASTPAGGVLTF
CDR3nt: TGTGCCAGCACCCCCGCCGGGGGGGTCCTGACTTTC

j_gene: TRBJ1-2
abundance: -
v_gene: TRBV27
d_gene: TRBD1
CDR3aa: CASSLSGAWDRNYGYTF
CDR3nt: TGTGCCAGCAGTTTATCGGGTGCCTGGGACAGAAACTATGGCTACACCTTC

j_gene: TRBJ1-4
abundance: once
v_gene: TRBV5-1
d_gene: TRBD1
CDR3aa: CASSLAPGQGEKLFF
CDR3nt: TGCGCCAGCAGCTTGGCTCCGGGACAGGGGGAAAAACTGTTTTTT